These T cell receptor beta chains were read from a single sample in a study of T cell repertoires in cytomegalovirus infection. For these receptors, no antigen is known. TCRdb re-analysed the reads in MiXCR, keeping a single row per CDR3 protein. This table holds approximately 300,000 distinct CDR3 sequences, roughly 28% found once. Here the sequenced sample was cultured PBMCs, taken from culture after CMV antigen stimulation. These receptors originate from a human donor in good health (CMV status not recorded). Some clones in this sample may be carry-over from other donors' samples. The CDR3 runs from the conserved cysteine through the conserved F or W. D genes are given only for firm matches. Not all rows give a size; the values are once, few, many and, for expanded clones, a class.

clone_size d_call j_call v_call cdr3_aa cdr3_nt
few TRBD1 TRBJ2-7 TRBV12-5 CASGLVRQGEAGASYEQYF TGTGCTAGTGGTTTGGTAAGACAGGGGGAAGCGGGCGCTTCCTACGAGCAGTACTTC
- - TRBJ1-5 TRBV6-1 CASSSRGDSNQPQHF TGTGCCAGCAGTTCGAGGGGGGATAGCAATCAGCCCCAGCATTTT
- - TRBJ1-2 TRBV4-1 CASTLAVTENYGYTF TGCGCCAGCACCCTCGCGGTGACAGAGAACTATGGCTACACCTTC
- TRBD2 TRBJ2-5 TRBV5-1 CASSPQPGTSGETQYF TGCGCCAGCAGCCCCCAGCCCGGGACTAGCGGCGAGACCCAGTACTTC
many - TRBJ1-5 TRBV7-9 CASSLAGSNQPQHF TGTGCCAGCAGCTTAGCGGGCAGTAATCAGCCCCAGCATTTT
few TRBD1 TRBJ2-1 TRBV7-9 CASSSSSSGQRNF TGTGCCAGCAGCTCTTCTTCCTCGGGACAGCGGAACTTC
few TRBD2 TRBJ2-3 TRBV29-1 CSVSLAGGTDTQYF TGCAGCGTGAGCCTAGCGGGGGGCACAGATACGCAGTATTTT
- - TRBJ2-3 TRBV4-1 CASSVGGDGTDTQYF TGCGCCAGCAGCGTAGGAGGGGATGGCACAGATACGCAGTATTTT
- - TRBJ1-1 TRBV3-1 CASSFQGRAFF TGTGCCAGCAGCTTTCAGGGAAGGGCTTTCTTT
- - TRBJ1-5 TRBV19 CASSTGQYHQPQHF TGTGCCAGTAGTACCGGACAGTACCATCAGCCCCAGCATTTT
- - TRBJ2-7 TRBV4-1 CASSQVGENWYEQYF TGCGCCAGCAGCCAAGTAGGGGAGAACTGGTACGAGCAGTACTTC
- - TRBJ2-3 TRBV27 CASSTPFGTTDTQYF TGTGCCAGCAGCACTCCCTTTGGTACCACAGATACGCAGTATTTT
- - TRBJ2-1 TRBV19 CASSIDRSTEQFF TGTGCCAGTAGTATAGATCGTAGCACTGAGCAGTTCTTC
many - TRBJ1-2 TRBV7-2 CASSYLDSLLAGYTF TGTGCCAGCAGTTACCTTGACAGCCTTCTTGCCGGCTACACCTTC
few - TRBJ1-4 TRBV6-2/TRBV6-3 CASSYSGNEKLFF TGTGCCAGCAGTTACTCCGGAAATGAAAAACTGTTTTTT
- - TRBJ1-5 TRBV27 CASSMDTWQPQHF TGTGCCAGCAGCATGGACACCTGGCAGCCCCAGCATTTT
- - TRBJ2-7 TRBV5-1 CASSPEWVSYEQYF TGCGCCAGCAGCCCCGAATGGGTCTCCTACGAGCAGTACTTC
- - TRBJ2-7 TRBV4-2 CASSQESDSYEQYF TGTGCCAGCAGCCAAGAGTCGGACTCCTACGAGCAGTACTTC